The present TCR beta chain was sequenced within a study of blood T cells in healthy people across ages. Using a J-beta primer mix together with a sample-barcoded 5' primer, a second PCR was run for roughly 6 to 12 cycles. MiXCR was run by TCRdb on the 5' RACE reads, yielding one entry per CDR3 protein. The sample consists of roughly 930,000 distinct CDR3 sequences, roughly 43% of them appearing once. This CDR3 comprises 13 residues. The germline V gene encodes CDR1 ENHRY and CDR2 SYGVKD. Trimming shortened V by 0 bases and J by 9 bases, and 12 bases separated the two germline ends. Study conclusions and caveats: Roughly linearly, TCR beta diversity per million T cells fell as age increased. Unsorted PBMCs blocked a conclusive comparison of naive and antigen-experienced cells.

Healthy Caucasian individuals from Russia aged about 6 to 90 served as donors. A remark on this clonotype: The antigen is undetermined.

The rearrangement uses TRBV10-3 and TRBJ2-7; TRBD1 might be the D (6 bases). The material sequenced was blood. This receptor was taken from a man younger than 45 in good health. CDR3 region: CAISESPQGGQYF. DNA of the CDR3: TGTGCCATCAGTGAGTCCCCACAGGGTGGGCAGTACTTC.